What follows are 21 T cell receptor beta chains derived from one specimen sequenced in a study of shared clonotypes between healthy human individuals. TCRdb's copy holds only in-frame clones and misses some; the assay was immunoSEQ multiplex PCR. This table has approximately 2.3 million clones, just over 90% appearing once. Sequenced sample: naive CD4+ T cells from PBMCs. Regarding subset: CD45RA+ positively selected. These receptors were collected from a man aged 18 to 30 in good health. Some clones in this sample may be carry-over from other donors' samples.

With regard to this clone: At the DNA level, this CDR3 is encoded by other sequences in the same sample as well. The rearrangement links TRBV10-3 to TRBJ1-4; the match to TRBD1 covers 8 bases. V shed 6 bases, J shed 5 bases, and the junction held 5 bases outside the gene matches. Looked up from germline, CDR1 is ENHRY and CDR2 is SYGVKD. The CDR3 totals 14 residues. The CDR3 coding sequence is TGTGCCATCAGAGGACAGGGCCCGAATGAAAAACTGTTTTTT. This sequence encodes CAIRGQGPNEKLFF.

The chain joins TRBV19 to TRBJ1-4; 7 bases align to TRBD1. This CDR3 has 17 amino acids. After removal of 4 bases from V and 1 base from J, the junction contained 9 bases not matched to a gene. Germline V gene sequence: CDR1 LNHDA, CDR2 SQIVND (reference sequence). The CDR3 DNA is TGTGCCAGTAGTACTTCGTACCACAGGGGAACTAATGAAAAACTGTTTTTT. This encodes CASSTSYHRGTNEKLFF.

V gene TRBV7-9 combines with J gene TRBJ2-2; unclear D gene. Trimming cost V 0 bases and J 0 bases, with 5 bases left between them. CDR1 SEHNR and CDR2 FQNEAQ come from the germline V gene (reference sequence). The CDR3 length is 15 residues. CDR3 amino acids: CASSLAPTNTGELFF. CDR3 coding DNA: TGTGCCAGCAGCTTAGCGCCGACGAACACCGGGGAGCTGTTTTTT.

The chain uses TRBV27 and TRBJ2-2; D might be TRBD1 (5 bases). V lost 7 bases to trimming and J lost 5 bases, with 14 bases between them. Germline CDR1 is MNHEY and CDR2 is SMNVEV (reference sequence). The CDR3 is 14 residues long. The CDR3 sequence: CASTYRGRTGELFF. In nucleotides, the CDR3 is TGTGCCAGCACATATAGGGGTAGGACCGGGGAGCTGTTTTTT.

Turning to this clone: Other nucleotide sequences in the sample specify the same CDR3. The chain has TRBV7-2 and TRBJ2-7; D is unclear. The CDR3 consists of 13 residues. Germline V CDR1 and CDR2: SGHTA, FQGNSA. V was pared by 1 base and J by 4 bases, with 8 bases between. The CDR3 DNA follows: TGTGCCAGCAGCTTAGGCAGGATTTACGAGCAGTACTTC. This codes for CASSLGRIYEQYF.

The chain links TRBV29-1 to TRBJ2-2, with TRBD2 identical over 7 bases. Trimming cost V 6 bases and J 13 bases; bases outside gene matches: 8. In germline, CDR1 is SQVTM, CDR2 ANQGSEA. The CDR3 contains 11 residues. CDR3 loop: CSVASPGGLFF. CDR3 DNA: TGCAGCGTCGCTTCACCGGGAGGGCTGTTTTTT.

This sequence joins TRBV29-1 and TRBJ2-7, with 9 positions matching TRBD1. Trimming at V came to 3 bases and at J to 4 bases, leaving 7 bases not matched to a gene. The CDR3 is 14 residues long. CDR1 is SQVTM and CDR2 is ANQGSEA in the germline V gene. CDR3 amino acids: CSVEGTGGKYEQYF. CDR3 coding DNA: TGCAGCGTTGAGGGTACAGGGGGCAAATACGAGCAGTACTTC.

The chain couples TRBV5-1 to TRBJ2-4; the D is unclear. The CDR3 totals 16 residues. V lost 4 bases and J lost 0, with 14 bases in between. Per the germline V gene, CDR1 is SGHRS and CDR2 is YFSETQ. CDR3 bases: TGCGCCAGCAGCACCCCGGACCCACTAGCCAAAAACATTCAGTACTTC. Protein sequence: CASSTPDPLAKNIQYF.

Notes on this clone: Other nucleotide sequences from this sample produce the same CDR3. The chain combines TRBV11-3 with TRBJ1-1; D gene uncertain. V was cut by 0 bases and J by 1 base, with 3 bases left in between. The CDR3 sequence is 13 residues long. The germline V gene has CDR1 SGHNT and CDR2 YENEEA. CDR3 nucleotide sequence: TGTGCCAGCAGCTTAGAAGCGAACACTGAAGCTTTCTTT. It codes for CASSLEANTEAFF. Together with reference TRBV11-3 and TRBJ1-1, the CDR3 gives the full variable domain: EAGVVQSPRYKIIEKKQPVAFWCNPISGHNTLYWYLQNLGQGPELLIRYENEEAVDDSQLPKDRFSAERLKGVDSTLKIQPAELGDSAVYLCASSLEANTEAFFGQGTRLTVV.

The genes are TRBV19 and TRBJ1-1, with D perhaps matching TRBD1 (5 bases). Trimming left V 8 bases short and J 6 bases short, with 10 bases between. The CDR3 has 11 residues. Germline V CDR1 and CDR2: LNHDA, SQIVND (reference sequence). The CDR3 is CASQGAAEAFF. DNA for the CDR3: TGTGCCAGTCAGGGCGCGGCTGAAGCTTTCTTT.

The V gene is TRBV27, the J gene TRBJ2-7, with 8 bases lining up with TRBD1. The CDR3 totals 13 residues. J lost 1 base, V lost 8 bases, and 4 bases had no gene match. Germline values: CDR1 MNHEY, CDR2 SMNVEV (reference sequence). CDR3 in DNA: TGTGCCAGCCGTCGACAGGGGTCCTACGAGCAGTACTTC. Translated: CASRRQGSYEQYF.

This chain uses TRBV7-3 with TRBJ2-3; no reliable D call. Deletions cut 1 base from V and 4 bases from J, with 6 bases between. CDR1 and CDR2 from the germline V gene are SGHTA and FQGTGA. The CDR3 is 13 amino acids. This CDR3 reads CASSLNEADTQYF. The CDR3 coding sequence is TGTGCCAGCAGCTTAAACGAAGCAGATACGCAGTATTTT.

In DNA form, the CDR3 reads TGTGCCAGCAGTGAAGCCCCACGGGCTGGGGCCAACGTCCTGACTTTC. It is translated as CASSEAPRAGANVLTF. The chain has TRBV6-1 and TRBJ2-6, with D unresolved. Deletions cut 0 bases from V and 2 bases from J, with 8 bases between. Per germline, CDR1 MNHNS and CDR2 SASEGT. CDR3 size: 16 residues.

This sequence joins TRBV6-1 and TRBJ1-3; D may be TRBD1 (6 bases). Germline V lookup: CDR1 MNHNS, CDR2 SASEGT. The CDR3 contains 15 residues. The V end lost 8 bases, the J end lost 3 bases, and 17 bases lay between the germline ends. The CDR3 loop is CASGFGGSYGNTIYF. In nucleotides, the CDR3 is TGTGCCAGCGGGTTCGGGGGCTCGTATGGAAACACCATATATTTT.

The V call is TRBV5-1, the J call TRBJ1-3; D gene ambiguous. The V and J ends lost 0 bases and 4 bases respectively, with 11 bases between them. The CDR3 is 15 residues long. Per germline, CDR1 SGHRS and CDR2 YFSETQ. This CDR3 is CASSLAPWQGNTIYF. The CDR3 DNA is TGCGCCAGCAGCTTGGCTCCGTGGCAGGGAAACACCATATATTTT.

CDR3 sequence: CASSLQGEGSEAFF. For the CDR3, the DNA is TGTGCCAGCTCGCTACAGGGTGAGGGTTCTGAAGCTTTCTTT. This chain connects TRBV18 to TRBJ1-1, with D possibly matching TRBD1 (6 bases). V gave up 6 bases and J gave up 6 bases, with 17 bases separating them. The CDR3 extends over 14 amino acids. Looked up from germline, CDR1 is KGHSH and CDR2 is LQKENI.

Here the CDR3 reads CASSFWMNTEAFF. In DNA form, the CDR3 reads TGTGCCAGCAGCTTCTGGATGAACACTGAAGCTTTCTTT. This rearrangement joins TRBV7-8 to TRBJ1-1; D is uncertain. CDR3 length: 13 amino acids. Trimming took 3 bases from V and 0 from J, leaving 5 bases between them. Per the germline V gene, CDR1 is SGHVS and CDR2 is FQNEAQ.

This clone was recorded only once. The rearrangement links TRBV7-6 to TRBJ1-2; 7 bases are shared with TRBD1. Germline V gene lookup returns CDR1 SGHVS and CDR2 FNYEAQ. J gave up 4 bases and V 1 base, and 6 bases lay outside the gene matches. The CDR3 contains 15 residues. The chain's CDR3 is CASSLGGAGGYGYTF. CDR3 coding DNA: TGTGCCAGCAGCTTAGGGGGAGCAGGGGGCTATGGCTACACCTTC.

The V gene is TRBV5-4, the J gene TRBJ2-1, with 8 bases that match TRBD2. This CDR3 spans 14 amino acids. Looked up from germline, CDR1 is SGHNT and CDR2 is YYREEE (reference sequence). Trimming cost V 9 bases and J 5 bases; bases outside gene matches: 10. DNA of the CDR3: TGTGCCACCACGACTAGCGCGGCTGACAATGAGCAGTTCTTC. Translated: CATTTSAADNEQFF.

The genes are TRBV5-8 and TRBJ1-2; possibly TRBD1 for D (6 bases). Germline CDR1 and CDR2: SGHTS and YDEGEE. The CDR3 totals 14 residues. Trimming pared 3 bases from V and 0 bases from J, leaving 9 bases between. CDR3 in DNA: TGTGCCAGCAGCTCTAACAGGGCTAACTATGGCTACACCTTC. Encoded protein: CASSSNRANYGYTF.

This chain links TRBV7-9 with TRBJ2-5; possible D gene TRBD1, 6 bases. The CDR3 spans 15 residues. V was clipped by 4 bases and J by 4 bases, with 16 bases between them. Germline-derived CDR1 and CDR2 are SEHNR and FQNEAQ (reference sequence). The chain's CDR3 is CASSSQGIVGETQYF. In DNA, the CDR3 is TGTGCCAGCAGCTCTCAGGGGATTGTAGGAGAGACCCAGTACTTC. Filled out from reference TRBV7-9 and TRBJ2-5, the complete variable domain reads DTGVSQNPRHKITKRGQNVTFRCDPISEHNRLYWYRQTLGQGPEFLTYFQNEAQLEKSRLLSDRFSAERPKGSFSTLEIQRTEQGDSAMYLCASSSQGIVGETQYFGPGTRLLVL.